The rows below give T cell receptor beta chains drawn from one sample of a study of cytomegalovirus exposure and HLA in healthy donors. Profiled with immunoSEQ multiplex PCR; TCRdb holds only in-frame clones, not every one. The data contain 190,000 or so clones, 84% of them singletons. The sample consisted of PBMCs. The receptors originated from a woman under 30 in good health and CMV-seropositive. CDR3s include the opening cysteine and the closing phenylalanine or tryptophan. The order of the fields is V gene, CDR3 protein.

TRBV11-2	CASSPIAGGLNEQFF
TRBV7-9	CASSLGAEQYF
TRBV2	CASSTGGYGYTF
TRBV18	CASSPSPETQYF
TRBV29-1	CSAEGTEAFF
TRBV20-1	CSARQVEQFF
TRBV20-1	CSPGAGDEQYF
TRBV7-9	CASSLTEPGELFF
TRBV2	CASRRDSGPYEQYF
TRBV19	CATRTSSYEQYF
TRBV4-2	CASSPQRGGREQYF
TRBV10-3	CAIRRDLAGEQFF
TRBV7-9	CASGSGTDEKLFF
TRBV5-8	CASSPDNGNEKLFF
TRBV9	CASSGRGAASNEQFF
TRBV5-6	CASSLLQATNTGELFF
TRBV5-1	CASSLVGAVRETQYF